The clone carrying this T cell receptor (beta chain) was recorded at least ten times. Molecular barcoding with unique molecular identifiers was used for the TCRbeta library. Each CDR3 protein gets one entry after TCRdb re-called the PCR reads with MiXCR. The profile shows about 360,000 distinct CDR3 sequences, 13% of them singletons. The data stem from a study of T-cell reconstitution after alpha-beta-depleted transplantation in children. V lost 1 base and J lost 2, with 11 bases in between. The germline V gene encodes CDR1 SNHLY and CDR2 FYNNEI. The CDR3 contains 15 residues. The receptor comes from a human donor who donated a stem cell graft to a child with Fanconi anemia. The chain uses TRBV2 and TRBJ2-5, with D possibly matching TRBD1 (5 bases). Sequencing used PBMCs, obtained from the stem cell graft. The CDR3 bases are TGTGCCAGCAGTGAAGGGGGCGTGGGTCAAGAGACCCAGTACTTC. Amino acid sequence: CASSEGGVGQETQYF.